Reported below is one T cell receptor (beta chain). Its ends do not fully match the called genes, so a read error is possible. This specimen belongs to a study of blood T cell repertoires in COVID-19. Across the study: Material from acute and convalescent COVID-19 was sourced from the United States, Italy and Spain.

The table came from immunoSEQ multiplex PCR; TCRdb's copy has only in-frame clones and leaves some out. The data show around 300,000 clones, with 90% seen just once and less than 2% held by the top ten. Input material: PBMCs or T cells enriched from blood (not recorded which). The receptor was derived from a woman aged 18-29 years with acute COVID-19.

In nucleotides, the CDR3 is TGTGCCAGCAGAAGACATTCTAGCGGGAGGGAGAACTTC. This sequence encodes CASRRHSSGRENF. J is TRBJ2-5 and V is TRBV19; 12 bases agree with TRBD2. Germline V gives CDR1 LNHDA, CDR2 SQIVND (reference sequence). The CDR3 spans 13 residues.